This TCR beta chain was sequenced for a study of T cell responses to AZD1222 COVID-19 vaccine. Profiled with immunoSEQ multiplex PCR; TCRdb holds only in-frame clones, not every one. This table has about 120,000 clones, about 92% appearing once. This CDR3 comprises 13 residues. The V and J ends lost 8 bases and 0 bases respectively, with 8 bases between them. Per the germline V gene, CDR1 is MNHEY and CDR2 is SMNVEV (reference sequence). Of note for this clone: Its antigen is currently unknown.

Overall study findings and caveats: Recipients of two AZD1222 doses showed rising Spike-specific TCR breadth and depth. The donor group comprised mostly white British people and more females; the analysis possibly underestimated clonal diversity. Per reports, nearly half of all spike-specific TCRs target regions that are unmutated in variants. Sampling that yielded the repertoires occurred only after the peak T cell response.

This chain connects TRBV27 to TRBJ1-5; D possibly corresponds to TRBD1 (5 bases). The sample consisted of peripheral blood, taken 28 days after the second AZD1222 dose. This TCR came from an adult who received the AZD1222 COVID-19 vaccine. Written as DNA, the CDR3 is TGTGCCAGCGGACACCCTAGCAATCAGCCCCAGCATTTT. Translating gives CASGHPSNQPQHF.